The 25 T cell receptor beta chains listed next were all sequenced from one sample in a study of persistence of HIV-infected CD4 T cells. Antigen specificity for these receptors is unknown. Sequencing used immunoSEQ version 4 in survey mode. Method: immunoSEQ multiplex PCR; TCRdb's copy keeps in-frame clones and lacks some. The repertoire has under 25,000 clones, around three fifths of them found once; the top ten carry under 2.5%. An overlapping HIV-1 Gag peptide pool stimulated these cells at 0.75 to 1 ug/peptide/mL. CD4+ T cells upregulating both CD40 ligand and CD69 were sorted as responding cells. Sequencing was performed on CD4+ T cells sorted from PBMCs after approximately 20-hour stimulation, taken from a patient who received antiretroviral therapy. The receptor source for this set is an adult woman with HIV who was CMV-seropositive.

This clone occurred a few times. V and J are TRBV6-5 and TRBJ1-6, with 9 bases that match TRBD1. This CDR3 comprises 15 residues. J lost 4 bases, V lost 6 bases, and 4 bases had no gene match. Germline loops: CDR1 MNHEY, CDR2 SVGAGI. In DNA, the CDR3 is TGTGCCAGCAGCTGGGGACAGGGTTATAATTCACCCCTCCACTTT. Residues: CASSWGQGYNSPLHF.

The chain recombines TRBV10-2 with TRBJ2-7; a weak D match, TRBD1 (7 bases). Trimming removed 2 bases from V and 3 bases from J, with 11 bases in between. This CDR3 is 14 amino acids long. The germline V gene has CDR1 WSHSY and CDR2 SAAADI. CDR3 region: CASSEPGGNYEQYF. DNA of the CDR3: TGCGCCAGCAGTGAGCCAGGGGGGAACTACGAGCAGTACTTC.

The rearrangement links TRBV5-1 to TRBJ2-3; D is perhaps TRBD2 (6 bases). The V end was cut by 0 bases, the J end by 4 bases, with 12 bases between. The CDR3 sequence is 15 residues long. Germline CDR1 reads SGHRS; CDR2 reads YFSETQ. The CDR3 nucleotides read TGCGCCAGCAGCTTGGTCGGGGGAAGGGCAGATACGCAGTATTTT. Residues: CASSLVGGRADTQYF.

A few counts support this clone. The rearrangement uses TRBV5-1 and TRBJ2-4; D gene ambiguous. V dropped 0 bases and J dropped 5 bases, with 6 bases sitting between them. CDR3 length: 13 residues. Germline V CDR1 and CDR2: SGHRS, YFSETQ. CDR3 in amino acids: CASSLGVQNIQYF. In DNA form, the CDR3 reads TGCGCCAGCAGCTTGGGGGTCCAAAACATTCAGTACTTC.

The rearrangement links TRBV7-9 to TRBJ2-1; 7 bases map to TRBD2. Trimming at V came to 5 bases and at J to 6 bases, leaving 10 bases not matched to a gene. The CDR3 loop spans 15 amino acids. Per the germline V gene, CDR1 is SEHNR and CDR2 is FQNEAQ (reference sequence). The CDR3 protein is CASSQGEGWINEQFF. The CDR3 coding sequence is TGTGCCAGCAGCCAAGGGGAGGGCTGGATCAATGAGCAGTTCTTC.

The chain links TRBV11-2 to TRBJ2-5; 9 bases match TRBD2. Germline CDR1 is SGHAT and CDR2 is FQNNGV. The CDR3 loop spans 16 amino acids. The V segment lost 2 bases and the J segment 5 bases; nucleotides outside the gene matches: 9. The CDR3 loop is CASSLLRGGHLETQYF. As DNA, the CDR3 is TGTGCCAGCAGCTTATTGCGGGGGGGCCATCTGGAGACCCAGTACTTC.

The chain uses TRBV5-1 and TRBJ1-1; 7 bases fit TRBD1. Germline CDR1 is SGHRS and CDR2 is YFSETQ. V trimming: 0 bases; J trimming: 11 bases; junction bases outside the gene matches: 7. CDR3 length: 13 residues. In DNA, the CDR3 is TGCGCCAGCAGCTTGGCTGACAGGGTCCGCGCTTTCTTT. Translating gives CASSLADRVRAFF. The full variable domain, rest sourced from reference TRBV5-1 and TRBJ1-1, is KAGVTQTPRYLIKTRGQQVTLSCSPISGHRSVSWYQQTPGQGLQFLFEYFSETQRNKGNFPGRFSGRQFSNSRSEMNVSTLELGDSALYLCASSLADRVRAFFGQGTRLTVV.

CDR3 nucleotide sequence: TGCGCCAGCAGCTGGTTAGCTTCTTGGCTCGCAGATACGCAGTATTTT. The encoded protein is CASSWLASWLADTQYF. The genes are TRBV5-1 and TRBJ2-3; D gene unclear. This CDR3 contains 16 residues. CDR1 and CDR2 from the germline V gene are SGHRS and YFSETQ. The germline V and J ends were trimmed by 3 bases and 4 bases, with 18 bases remaining between them.

This clone was detected only a few times. This chain uses TRBV30 with TRBJ1-2, with D perhaps matching TRBD1 (6 bases). CDR3 size: 15 residues. Germline assignment: CDR1 GTSNPN and CDR2 SVGIG (reference sequence). Between the trimmed V and J ends, which lost 0 bases and 4 bases, there was a span of 15 bases. The CDR3 loop is CAWSVPGQFFYGYTF. CDR3 DNA: TGTGCCTGGAGTGTACCTGGACAGTTTTTCTATGGCTACACCTTC.

The CDR3 DNA is TGTGCCAGTAGTATACGGGAGGCCAGGGGCTCTGGGGCCAACGTCCTGACTTTC. This codes for CASSIREARGSGANVLTF. The chain links TRBV19 to TRBJ2-6; D possibly corresponds to TRBD2 (7 bases). Germline CDR1 reads LNHDA; CDR2 reads SQIVND (reference sequence). V was pared by 2 bases and J by 0 bases, with 14 bases between. The CDR3 totals 18 residues.

In nucleotides, the CDR3 is TGTGCCAGCAGCCTCAAACAGGGAGCCTATGGCTACACCTTC. Translating gives CASSLKQGAYGYTF. The rearrangement joins TRBV27 to TRBJ1-2; perhaps TRBD1 as D (6 bases). CDR1 and CDR2 from the germline V gene are MNHEY and SMNVEV (reference sequence). The ends were cut back, 6 bases at V and 4 bases at J, with 15 bases in the middle. CDR3 size: 14 residues.

In its sample, this clone was seen a few times. The V and J genes are TRBV6-5 and TRBJ2-7, with D perhaps being TRBD1 or TRBD2 (5 bases each). Trimming took off 2 bases at V and 0 bases at J, with 11 bases between the two ends. The CDR3 runs 15 residues. Germline values: CDR1 MNHEY, CDR2 SVGAGI. The CDR3 sequence: CASSYGTASSYEQYV. CDR3 DNA sequence: TGTGCCAGCAGTTACGGGACGGCTAGCTCCTACGAGCAGTACGTC.

The rearrangement links TRBV7-9 to TRBJ1-1; D possibly corresponds to TRBD1 (6 bases). V was pared by 5 bases and J by 2 bases, with 18 bases between. The CDR3 has 16 residues. The germline V gene encodes CDR1 SEHNR and CDR2 FQNEAQ (reference sequence). The CDR3 loop is CASSASGQSINTEAFF. The CDR3 DNA reads as TGTGCCAGCAGCGCCAGCGGACAGAGCATTAACACTGAAGCTTTCTTT.

The genes are TRBV24-1 and TRBJ1-6; D gene uncertain. CDR1 KGHDR and CDR2 SFDVKD come from the germline V gene. This CDR3 has 13 amino acids. V lost 5 bases to trimming and J lost 6 bases, with 7 bases between them. Written as DNA, the CDR3 is TGTGCCACCAGTGTCGACGGTAATTCACCCCTCCACTTT. This codes for CATSVDGNSPLHF.

This chain uses TRBV30 with TRBJ2-3, with D unclear. Per germline, CDR1 GTSNPN and CDR2 SVGIG (reference sequence). The CDR3 runs to 12 residues. The V and J ends lost 6 bases and 3 bases respectively, with 10 bases between them. The CDR3 sequence is CACSASTDTQYF. The DNA of the CDR3 is TGTGCCTGCAGCGCCTCTACAGATACGCAGTATTTT.

This chain joins TRBV4-2 and TRBJ2-2; 8 bases agree with TRBD1. This CDR3 comprises 16 residues. Germline loops: CDR1 LGHNA, CDR2 YNFKEQ. The trim removed 3 bases at V and 5 bases at J, leaving 8 bases unmatched. The CDR3 sequence is CASSHIGQGSTGELFF. In nucleotides, the CDR3 is TGTGCCAGCAGCCATATCGGACAGGGCTCGACCGGGGAGCTGTTTTTT.

The genes are TRBV2 and TRBJ2-7; possibly TRBD1 for D (5 bases). The CDR3 extends over 11 amino acids. Germline assignment: CDR1 SNHLY and CDR2 FYNNEI. V shed 8 bases and J shed 4 bases, with 9 bases lying between them. This chain's CDR3 is CASQGEYEQYF. CDR3 DNA sequence: TGTGCCAGCCAGGGCGAATACGAGCAGTACTTC.

This clone occurred once. V gene TRBV29-1 combines with J gene TRBJ2-5, with D hard to call. Trimming pared 3 bases from V and 7 bases from J, leaving 15 bases between. Germline values: CDR1 SQVTM, CDR2 ANQGSEA. The CDR3 totals 13 residues. The CDR3 DNA sequence: TGCAGCGTTGAGACCTCCCCCTCGGGGACCCAGTACTTC. As protein: CSVETSPSGTQYF.

This clone was counted a few times. The chain recombines TRBV7-3 with TRBJ1-5, with no clear D. Germline CDR1 SGHTA, CDR2 FQGTGA. The CDR3 loop spans 13 amino acids. Trimming removed 5 bases at V and 7 bases at J, with 12 bases between. In DNA, the CDR3 is TGTGCCAGCAGCACAACCCCGGGGCAGCCCCAGCATTTT. Protein sequence: CASSTTPGQPQHF.

This clone was recorded once. At one boundary the junction diverges from the germline segment, which might be a read error. The J gene is TRBJ1-2, the V gene TRBV2, with a tentative D call TRBD1 (5 bases). Germline V lookup: CDR1 SNHLY, CDR2 FYNNEI. This CDR3 has 12 amino acids. The CDR3 DNA is TGTGCCAGCAGCGAAACCGGGGACGATCCCGCGTGG. Translated, it gives CASSETGDDPAW.

V gene TRBV6-1 combines with J gene TRBJ2-1, with TRBD1 identical over 8 bases. In germline, CDR1 is MNHNS, CDR2 SASEGT. The CDR3 totals 21 residues. The trim removed 2 bases at V and 1 base at J, leaving 19 bases unmatched. The CDR3 is CASSELSGTGFLGSSYNEQFF. The CDR3 DNA sequence: TGTGCCAGCAGTGAACTTTCGGGGACAGGTTTCCTAGGGAGTTCCTACAATGAGCAGTTCTTC.

The CDR3: CASSYSIRVGAAFF. CDR3 DNA: TGTGCCAGCAGTTACTCGATAAGGGTTGGTGCAGCTTTCTTT. The chain has TRBV6-5 and TRBJ1-1; D is undetermined. Germline CDR1 and CDR2: MNHEY and SVGAGI. CDR3 length: 14 amino acids. The V gene lost 0 bases and the J gene lost 10 bases, with 15 bases spanning the gap.

The chain has TRBV19 and TRBJ1-3; D is unclear. The V gene lost 7 bases and the J gene lost 4 bases, with 11 bases spanning the gap. CDR1 is LNHDA and CDR2 is SQIVND in the germline V gene (reference sequence). The CDR3 has 13 residues. This CDR3 is CASTPTAGNTIYF. The CDR3 DNA sequence: TGTGCCAGTACCCCAACCGCGGGAAACACCATATATTTT.

The rearrangement uses TRBV27 and TRBJ2-2; D gene unclear. The germline V and J ends were trimmed by 0 bases and 6 bases, with 14 bases remaining between them. There are 16 residues in the CDR3. Germline assignment: CDR1 MNHEY and CDR2 SMNVEV (reference sequence). The CDR3 nucleotides read TGTGCCAGCAGTTTATCCCCTGTCCTACGGGCCGGGGAGCTGTTTTTT. Translating it yields CASSLSPVLRAGELFF.

V and J are TRBV2 and TRBJ1-4; 8 bases fit TRBD1. The CDR3 covers 14 residues. Looked up from germline, CDR1 is SNHLY and CDR2 is FYNNEI. The V segment lost 6 bases and the J segment 3 bases; nucleotides outside the gene matches: 3. CDR3 nucleotide sequence: TGTGCCAGCAGCGCACAGGGGGCTAATGAAAAACTGTTTTTT. It specifies CASSAQGANEKLFF.